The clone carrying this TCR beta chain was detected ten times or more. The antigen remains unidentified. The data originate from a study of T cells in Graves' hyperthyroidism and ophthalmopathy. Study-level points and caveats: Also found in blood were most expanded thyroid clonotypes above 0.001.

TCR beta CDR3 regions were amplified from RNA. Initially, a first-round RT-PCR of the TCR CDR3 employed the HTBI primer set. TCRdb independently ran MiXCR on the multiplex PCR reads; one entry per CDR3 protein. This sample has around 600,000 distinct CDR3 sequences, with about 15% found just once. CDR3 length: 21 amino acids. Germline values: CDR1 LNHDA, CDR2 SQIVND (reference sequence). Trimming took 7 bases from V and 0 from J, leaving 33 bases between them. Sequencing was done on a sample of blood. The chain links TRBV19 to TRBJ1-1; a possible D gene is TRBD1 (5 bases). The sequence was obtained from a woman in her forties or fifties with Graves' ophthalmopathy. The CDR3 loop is CASTIPSTITGGIAMNTEAFF. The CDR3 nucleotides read TGTGCCAGTACTATCCCCTCGACAATTACAGGAGGAATAGCTATGAACACTGAAGCTTTCTTT.